These T cell receptor beta chains were read from a single sample in a study of identical twins. Via MiXCR, TCRdb re-called the 5' RACE reads, giving one row per CDR3 protein. Of around 220,000 distinct CDR3 sequences listed, around 15% were seen once; the top ten hold about 9%. Sequenced input: memory (CD45RO+) T cells sorted from blood. Receptor source: a woman aged 18-35 years in good health. CDR3s leave out the opening cysteine and the closing phenylalanine or tryptophan. The D gene is left open where the match is weak.

v_call: TRBV9
d_call: TRBD1
j_call: TRBJ1-2
cdr3_aa: ASSATDRATSYT

v_call: TRBV20-1
d_call: .
j_call: TRBJ1-5
cdr3_aa: SARTRAQGYNQPQH

v_call: TRBV12-5
d_call: .
j_call: TRBJ2-1
cdr3_aa: ASGLVQDSTPF

v_call: TRBV12-3/TRBV12-4
d_call: TRBD1
j_call: TRBJ2-7
cdr3_aa: ASRPRTGLGEQY

v_call: TRBV7-8
d_call: .
j_call: TRBJ2-7
cdr3_aa: ASSLERRKQY

v_call: TRBV11-2
d_call: TRBD2
j_call: TRBJ2-1
cdr3_aa: ASSLGLLAGGYEQF

v_call: TRBV20-1
d_call: TRBD1
j_call: TRBJ2-7
cdr3_aa: SARVRTGSYYEQY

v_call: TRBV20-1
d_call: .
j_call: TRBJ1-1
cdr3_aa: SASIGTGAF

v_call: TRBV5-1
d_call: .
j_call: TRBJ2-5
cdr3_aa: ASSLAVLGLAGGTQY

v_call: TRBV20-1
d_call: TRBD2
j_call: TRBJ2-1
cdr3_aa: SASLAGVNEQF

v_call: TRBV15
d_call: .
j_call: TRBJ2-1
cdr3_aa: ATSRGGESYNEQF

v_call: TRBV6-2/TRBV6-3
d_call: TRBD2
j_call: TRBJ2-5
cdr3_aa: ASRPTGSGSRETQY

v_call: TRBV29-1
d_call: .
j_call: TRBJ2-5
cdr3_aa: SSTRRETQY

v_call: TRBV5-6
d_call: .
j_call: TRBJ2-7
cdr3_aa: AISLGTVYEQY

v_call: TRBV20-1
d_call: TRBD2
j_call: TRBJ2-3
cdr3_aa: SARGRGNTDTQY

v_call: TRBV7-6
d_call: .
j_call: TRBJ1-5
cdr3_aa: ASSLESAASNQPQH

v_call: TRBV20-1
d_call: .
j_call: TRBJ1-1
cdr3_aa: SSLQGNTEAF

v_call: TRBV12-3/TRBV12-4
d_call: .
j_call: TRBJ1-1
cdr3_aa: ASKKESPVGAGEAF

v_call: TRBV5-6
d_call: .
j_call: TRBJ2-1
cdr3_aa: ASQRGQEQF

v_call: TRBV5-6
d_call: .
j_call: TRBJ1-4
cdr3_aa: ASSLVREEILF

v_call: TRBV20-1
d_call: TRBD1
j_call: TRBJ1-1
cdr3_aa: SARETGDTEAF

v_call: TRBV14
d_call: TRBD2
j_call: TRBJ2-5
cdr3_aa: ASTKSLAGACTQY

v_call: TRBV6-5
d_call: .
j_call: TRBJ2-3
cdr3_aa: ASSSLAESQY

v_call: TRBV7-9
d_call: TRBD2
j_call: TRBJ2-1
cdr3_aa: ASSLMTSGSGEQF

v_call: TRBV4-1
d_call: TRBD2
j_call: TRBJ2-1
cdr3_aa: ASSQLGGAGPNEQF

v_call: TRBV29-1
d_call: .
j_call: TRBJ2-7
cdr3_aa: SVSSPGEQY

v_call: TRBV5-6
d_call: .
j_call: TRBJ2-7
cdr3_aa: ASSFQSYEQY

v_call: TRBV5-1
d_call: .
j_call: TRBJ2-2
cdr3_aa: ASSLAGTSDTGELF

v_call: TRBV7-2
d_call: TRBD2
j_call: TRBJ2-3
cdr3_aa: ASSLGGLGSDTQY

v_call: TRBV20-1
d_call: .
j_call: TRBJ1-6
cdr3_aa: SARRSRSSYNSPLH

v_call: TRBV12-3/TRBV12-4
d_call: .
j_call: TRBJ2-1
cdr3_aa: ASSLKGLSYNEQF

v_call: TRBV3-1
d_call: .
j_call: TRBJ2-7
cdr3_aa: ASSHRAYEQY

v_call: TRBV28
d_call: .
j_call: TRBJ1-2
cdr3_aa: ASGTGLYGYT

v_call: TRBV15
d_call: .
j_call: TRBJ1-6
cdr3_aa: ATSRDPGYNSPLH

v_call: TRBV20-1
d_call: .
j_call: TRBJ1-2
cdr3_aa: SARSAGGYGYT

v_call: TRBV5-1
d_call: .
j_call: TRBJ2-7
cdr3_aa: ASSVLDEQY

v_call: TRBV15
d_call: .
j_call: TRBJ1-2
cdr3_aa: ATSRGTGWGGYT

v_call: TRBV10-3
d_call: TRBD2
j_call: TRBJ2-3
cdr3_aa: AICTSGTDTQY

v_call: TRBV4-3
d_call: .
j_call: TRBJ2-3
cdr3_aa: ASSQEIRLGGTDTQY

v_call: TRBV6-2/TRBV6-3
d_call: .
j_call: TRBJ1-4
cdr3_aa: ASSYSSKLF

v_call: TRBV29-1
d_call: .
j_call: TRBJ2-1
cdr3_aa: SVGGTSSYNEQF

v_call: TRBV5-1
d_call: .
j_call: TRBJ2-5
cdr3_aa: ASSLGRSRETQY

v_call: TRBV29-1
d_call: TRBD1
j_call: TRBJ1-5
cdr3_aa: SVGDRHQPQH

v_call: TRBV12-3/TRBV12-4
d_call: .
j_call: TRBJ1-4
cdr3_aa: ASSLSRQGGIR

v_call: TRBV12-3/TRBV12-4
d_call: .
j_call: TRBJ2-3
cdr3_aa: ASSFRKTSTDTQY

v_call: TRBV27
d_call: TRBD2
j_call: TRBJ2-1
cdr3_aa: ASRGLPSNREQF

v_call: TRBV27
d_call: .
j_call: TRBJ2-2
cdr3_aa: ASRRQAGGELF